The 9 T cell receptor beta chains listed next were all sequenced from one sample in a study of T cells after yellow fever vaccination. In TCRdb, the 5' RACE reads were re-called with MiXCR into one record per CDR3 protein. The sample includes over 300,000 distinct CDR3 sequences, less than 4.5% of them seen just once. Sequenced material: PBMCs, taken on the day of the yellow fever booster vaccination. These receptors all stem from a man between 18 and 29 years old who received the YFV17D yellow fever vaccine.

This clonotype appeared many times. The conserved final phenylalanine or tryptophan is absent from the CDR3, which likely points to a read error. The DNA is omitted, as the CDR3 cannot be located on it reliably, and the CDR3 follows TCRdb's listing. The rearrangement joins TRBV7-2 to TRBJ2-4; the table's D call, TRBD2, was not checked against the DNA. CDR1 and CDR2 from the germline V gene are SGHTA and FQGNSA. The CDR3 extends over 10 residues, inclusive of both ends. The CDR3: CASTLTASVA.

There are a few counts of this clonotype. V and J are TRBV9 and TRBJ2-1, with 8 bases aligning to TRBD2. This CDR3 has 14 amino acids. V dropped 0 bases and J dropped 8; count of bases not matched to a gene: 4. Germline V gene lookup returns CDR1 SGDLS and CDR2 YYNGEE. CDR3 sequence reads: CASSVEGLVYEQFF. The CDR3 bases are TGTGCCAGCAGCGTAGAGGGACTAGTTTATGAGCAGTTCTTC.

This clonotype has at least ten counts. The V gene is TRBV5-1, the J gene TRBJ2-2; D might be TRBD1 (7 bases). The CDR3 is 15 amino acids. V was trimmed by 1 base and J by 5 bases, leaving 12 bases between them. Germline CDR1 SGHRS, CDR2 YFSETQ. In nucleotides, the CDR3 is TGCGCCAGCAGCTTGCCCAGGGGGGAAACCGGGGAGCTGTTTTTT. Its protein product is CASSLPRGETGELFF.

This clonotype was observed many times. The J gene is TRBJ2-5, the V gene TRBV7-2; D unresolved. This CDR3 is built from 14 residues. Germline V gene data show CDR1 as SGHTA and CDR2 as FQGNSA. Trimming cost V 3 bases and J 3 bases, with 11 bases left between them. CDR3 protein: CASSFSPRKETQYF. CDR3 bases: TGTGCCAGCAGCTTTTCTCCCAGGAAAGAGACCCAGTACTTC.

The chain recombines TRBV14 with TRBJ2-4; 9 bases fit TRBD2. The CDR3 has 14 amino acids. CDR1 is SGHDN and CDR2 is FVKESK in the germline V gene. Germline trimming cut 7 bases from V and 4 bases from J; bases unmatched to any gene: 5. This chain's CDR3 is CASTLAGRKNIQYF. Here the CDR3 DNA reads TGTGCCAGCACCCTAGCGGGGAGAAAAAACATTCAGTACTTC.

This clonotype was observed many times. The CDR3 nucleotides are TGTGCCAGCAGGGAGCTAGCGGGGCGGGGCACAGATACGCAGTATTTT. The encoded protein is CASRELAGRGTDTQYF. The chain combines TRBV7-6 with TRBJ2-3; 9 nucleotides align to TRBD2. CDR3 size: 16 residues. Unmatched junction bases numbered 8, after V lost 6 bases and J lost 1 base. CDR1 is SGHVS, CDR2 FNYEAQ, per germline.

There are a few counts of this clonotype. The rearrangement links TRBV4-1 to TRBJ1-1; 9 bases are a match to TRBD1. Germline V gene sequence: CDR1 MGHRA, CDR2 YSYEKL. The J segment lost 5 bases and the V segment lost 6 bases, leaving 13 bases of the junction unmatched. There are 16 residues in the CDR3. CDR3 bases: TGCGCCAGCAGTCATTACAGGGGGCCTAGGGGGACTGAAGCTTTCTTT. As protein: CASSHYRGPRGTEAFF.

Ten or more counts support this clonotype. J is TRBJ2-3 and V is TRBV20-1; D possibly corresponds to TRBD2 (6 bases). Trimming took off 0 bases at V and 3 bases at J, with 16 bases between the two ends. The germline gives CDR1 DFQATT, CDR2 SNEGSKA (reference sequence). The CDR3 loop spans 16 amino acids. The CDR3 bases are TGCAGTGCTAGAGATACGCGGGGAACTGAGACAGATACGCAGTATTTT. This encodes CSARDTRGTETDTQYF.

In this sample, this clonotype turned up a few times. The chain is built from TRBV12-3 or TRBV12-4 and TRBJ2-7; D unresolved. The CDR3 runs to 9 residues. Trimming took 6 bases from V and 5 from J, leaving 2 bases between them. The DNA of the CDR3 is TGTGCCAGCAGAGACGAGCAGTACGTC. This translates into CASRDEQYV.